The 21 T cell receptor beta chains reported below all come from one sample, sequenced in a study of cytomegalovirus exposure and HLA in healthy donors. Libraries were prepared by immunoSEQ multiplex PCR; TCRdb keeps only in-frame clonotypes and omits some of them. The profile shows over 200,000 clones, roughly 85% of them singletons. Sequenced: PBMCs. These receptors all come from a woman under 30 in good health and CMV-seronegative.

This clone was observed once. The chain employs TRBV19 and TRBJ1-2; D unresolved. Trimming left V 1 base short and J 5 bases short, with 5 bases between. CDR1 and CDR2 from the germline V gene are LNHDA and SQIVND (reference sequence). There are 12 residues in the CDR3. The CDR3 protein is CASSIVPYGYTF. The CDR3 nucleotides read TGTGCCAGTAGTATAGTCCCGTATGGCTACACCTTC. The complete variable domain, with remaining parts taken from reference TRBV19 and TRBJ1-2, reads DGGITQSPKYLFRKEGQNVTLSCEQNLNHDAMYWYRQDPGQGLRLIYYSQIVNDFQKGDIAEGYSVSREKKESFPLTVTSAQKNPTAFYLCASSIVPYGYTFGSGTRLTVV.

V usage is TRBV5-6 and J usage is TRBJ2-1; 9 bases are a match to TRBD2. CDR3 size: 14 residues. Germline V gene data show CDR1 as SGHDT and CDR2 as YYEEEE. V shed 6 bases and J 10 bases; nucleotides not matched to a gene: 11. Written as DNA, the CDR3 is TGTGCCAGCACCCGGACTAGCGTAAGAGGGGAGCAGTTCTTC. Translating it yields CASTRTSVRGEQFF.

The gene calls are TRBV6-1 and TRBJ2-1, with TRBD2 identical over 7 bases. The CDR3 has 15 amino acids. CDR1 is MNHNS and CDR2 is SASEGT in the germline V gene. After removal of 5 bases from V and 6 bases from J, the junction contained 10 bases not matched to a gene. Written as DNA, the CDR3 is TGTGCCAGCAGTTTTCTCTTGGCGGGAGCCAATGAGCAGTTCTTC. It yields the protein CASSFLLAGANEQFF.

CDR3 DNA: TGCGCCAGCAGCCAGGGACAGGGGAGGACTGAAGCTTTCTTT. Translation: CASSQGQGRTEAFF. The J gene is TRBJ1-1, the V gene TRBV5-1, with TRBD1 identical over 10 bases. In germline, CDR1 is SGHRS, CDR2 YFSETQ. The CDR3 runs to 14 residues. V gave up 4 bases and J gave up 5 bases; unmatched junction bases: 5. Based on the CDR3 plus reference TRBV5-1 and TRBJ1-1, the full variable domain is KAGVTQTPRYLIKTRGQQVTLSCSPISGHRSVSWYQQTPGQGLQFLFEYFSETQRNKGNFPGRFSGRQFSNSRSEMNVSTLELGDSALYLCASSQGQGRTEAFFGQGTRLTVV.

This clone is a singleton in its sample. The V gene is TRBV30, the J gene TRBJ2-6, with a possible D match to TRBD2 (5 bases). Trimming removed 0 bases at V and 0 bases at J, with 15 bases between. This CDR3 has 18 amino acids. Germline-derived CDR1 and CDR2 are GTSNPN and SVGIG (reference sequence). Here the CDR3 reads CAWSVLTDFGSGANVLTF. The CDR3 DNA reads as TGTGCCTGGAGTGTACTGACGGACTTTGGCTCTGGGGCCAACGTCCTGACTTTC.

The V gene is TRBV15, the J gene TRBJ1-4; possibly TRBD1 for D (6 bases). The ends were cut back, 5 bases at V and 8 bases at J, with 12 bases in the middle. The germline CDR1 and CDR2 sequences are LNHNV and YYDKDF (reference sequence). The CDR3 is made up of 13 amino acids. CDR3 DNA sequence: TGTGCCACCAGCCCCAGGGGTCGAGAAAAACTGTTTTTT. This codes for CATSPRGREKLFF.

This clone was counted once. The chain combines TRBV4-1 with TRBJ2-3; D is ambiguous. V shed 4 bases and J shed 8 bases, with 13 bases lying between them. In germline, CDR1 is MGHRA, CDR2 YSYEKL. CDR3 length: 13 residues. CDR3 DNA sequence: TGCGCCAGCAGCCCTCGATCCGCCCCTACGCAGTATTTT. It specifies CASSPRSAPTQYF.

The chain employs TRBV28 and TRBJ2-5; D gene ambiguous. The CDR3 sequence is 13 residues long. CDR1 and CDR2 from the germline V gene are MDHEN and SYDVKM. Between the trimmed V and J ends, which lost 5 bases and 5 bases, there was a span of 12 bases. CDR3 bases: TGTGCCAGCAGTCCCCGGCGGCGGGAGACCCAGTACTTC. Its translation: CASSPRRRETQYF.

This clone was seen just once. The rearrangement uses TRBV7-9 and TRBJ2-2; D is perhaps TRBD1 (7 bases). The CDR3 runs to 18 residues. With 3 bases removed from V and 5 bases from J, the gap between germline ends came to 22 bases. Germline CDR1 and CDR2: SEHNR and FQNEAQ (reference sequence). The DNA for the CDR3 is TGTGCCAGCAGCTTTCGTGGTAGCGCATCAGGGGGGACCGGGGAGCTGTTTTTT. Encoded protein: CASSFRGSASGGTGELFF.

This clone has only one observation. The chain uses TRBV4-1 and TRBJ1-2; 8 nucleotides line up with TRBD1. The junction had 4 bases not matched to a gene; V was cut back by 0 bases and J by 4 bases. The CDR3 extends over 15 amino acids. Per the germline V gene, CDR1 is MGHRA and CDR2 is YSYEKL. The CDR3 DNA reads as TGCGCCAGCAGCCAAGACCCAGGGGGCGCCTATGGCTACACCTTC. Its protein product is CASSQDPGGAYGYTF.

V usage is TRBV30 and J usage is TRBJ1-1; D perhaps matches TRBD1 (5 bases). Trimming took off 0 bases at V and 5 bases at J, with 10 bases between the two ends. The germline V gene encodes CDR1 GTSNPN and CDR2 SVGIG (reference sequence). CDR3 length: 13 residues. The CDR3: CAWSVGGWTEAFF. In DNA, the CDR3 is TGTGCCTGGAGTGTGGGGGGGTGGACTGAAGCTTTCTTT.

The chain has TRBV5-1 and TRBJ2-1; a possible D gene is TRBD1 (5 bases). The CDR3 length is 15 residues. Germline V gene data show CDR1 as SGHRS and CDR2 as YFSETQ. The germline V and J ends were trimmed by 2 bases and 2 bases, with 11 bases remaining between them. CDR3 amino acids: CASSLGVITYNEQFF. CDR3 bases: TGCGCCAGCAGCTTAGGGGTGATAACCTACAATGAGCAGTTCTTC.

The CDR3 reads CASSPRGTANTGELFF. CDR3 nucleotide sequence: TGTGCCAGCAGCCCGAGGGGGACAGCGAACACCGGGGAGCTGTTTTTT. The chain carries TRBV28 and TRBJ2-2, with 7 nucleotides matching TRBD1. CDR1 and CDR2 from the germline V gene are MDHEN and SYDVKM. There are 16 residues in the CDR3. With 6 bases clipped from V and 0 bases from J, the junction kept 7 bases outside the gene matches.

This rearrangement joins TRBV6-5 to TRBJ1-4; possible D gene TRBD1, 6 bases. This CDR3 region has 14 residues. The germline CDR1 and CDR2 sequences are MNHEY and SVGAGI. V lost 6 bases to trimming and J lost 8 bases, with 16 bases between them. The CDR3 DNA follows: TGTGCCAGCAGCTACGCAGGGGTCCGGGAAAAACTGTTTTTT. It specifies CASSYAGVREKLFF.

This clone was seen only a few times. CDR3 DNA sequence: TGCGCCAGCAGTGCTTGGGCTCAGGGTGGCTACACCTTC. The encoded protein is CASSAWAQGGYTF. The rearrangement joins TRBV10-2 to TRBJ1-2; D may be TRBD1 (5 bases). CDR1 is WSHSY, CDR2 SAAADI, per germline. The CDR3 sequence is 13 residues long. V was shortened by 4 bases and J by 7 bases, with 13 bases between the two germline ends.

The rearrangement joins TRBV5-4 to TRBJ2-5; perhaps TRBD1 as D (6 bases). This CDR3 region has 12 residues. Deletions cut 7 bases from V and 1 base from J, with 8 bases between. CDR1 SGHNT and CDR2 YYREEE come from the germline V gene (reference sequence). The CDR3 DNA is TGTGCCAGCCGGGACACCCAAGAGACCCAGTACTTC. It is translated as CASRDTQETQYF.

This chain links TRBV9 with TRBJ1-5; TRBD1 matches 10 bases. The CDR3 covers 14 residues. From germline, CDR1 is SGDLS and CDR2 YYNGEE. V shed 3 bases, J shed 6 bases, and the junction held 3 bases outside the gene matches. The CDR3 spells CASSATGGSQPQHF. CDR3 nucleotide sequence: TGTGCCAGCAGCGCGACAGGGGGCTCTCAGCCCCAGCATTTT.

The gene calls are TRBV19 and TRBJ1-6, with 9 positions matching TRBD1. V lost 3 bases and J lost 9; bases outside the gene matches: 6. The CDR3 extends over 15 amino acids. Looked up from germline, CDR1 is LNHDA and CDR2 is SQIVND (reference sequence). The CDR3 DNA reads as TGTGCCAGTAGTATTGGGGGACAGGGTGGTTCACCCCTCCACTTT. Its protein product is CASSIGGQGGSPLHF.

This clone showed up just a few times. The chain combines TRBV7-3 with TRBJ2-2; tentative D call: TRBD2 (6 bases). The CDR3 is made up of 16 amino acids. Germline V gene data show CDR1 as SGHTA and CDR2 as FQGTGA. V was clipped by 2 bases and J by 6 bases, with 16 bases between them. CDR3: CASSLGSGGGPGELFF. CDR3 nucleotides: TGTGCCAGCAGCTTAGGTTCCGGGGGTGGACCCGGGGAGCTGTTTTTT.

This chain uses TRBV6-5 with TRBJ1-5; D remains unclear. The germline CDR1 and CDR2 sequences are MNHEY and SVGAGI. Trimming removed 5 bases from V and 7 bases from J, with 18 bases in between. The CDR3 runs to 15 residues. CDR3 sequence (DNA): TGTGCCAGCAGTCGGGTCCCAGCCAAAGGACAGCCCCAGCATTTT. It codes for CASSRVPAKGQPQHF.

J is TRBJ1-1 and V is TRBV19; D gene unclear. Trimming shortened V by 2 bases and J by 1 base, and 5 bases separated the two germline ends. The germline V gene encodes CDR1 LNHDA and CDR2 SQIVND (reference sequence). This CDR3 is built from 13 residues. The DNA for the CDR3 is TGTGCCAGTAGTATAAACGGGAACACTGAAGCTTTCTTT. This sequence encodes CASSINGNTEAFF.